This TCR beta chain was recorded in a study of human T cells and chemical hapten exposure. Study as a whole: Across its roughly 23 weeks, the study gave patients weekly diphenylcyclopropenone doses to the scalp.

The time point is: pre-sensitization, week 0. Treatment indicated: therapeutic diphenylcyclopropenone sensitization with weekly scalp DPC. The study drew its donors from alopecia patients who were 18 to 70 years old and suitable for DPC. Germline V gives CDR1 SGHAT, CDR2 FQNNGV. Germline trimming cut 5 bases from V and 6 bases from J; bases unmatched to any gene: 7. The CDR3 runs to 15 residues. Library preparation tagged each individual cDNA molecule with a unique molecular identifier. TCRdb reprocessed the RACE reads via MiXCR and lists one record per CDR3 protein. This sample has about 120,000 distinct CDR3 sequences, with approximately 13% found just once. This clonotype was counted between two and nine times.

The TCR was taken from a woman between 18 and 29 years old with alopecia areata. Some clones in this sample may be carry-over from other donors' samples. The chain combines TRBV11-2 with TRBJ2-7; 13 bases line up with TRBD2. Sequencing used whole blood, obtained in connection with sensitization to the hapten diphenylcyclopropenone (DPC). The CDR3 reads CASSPRGTSGIEQYF. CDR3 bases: TGTGCCAGCAGCCCTCGCGGGACTAGCGGGATCGAGCAGTACTTC.